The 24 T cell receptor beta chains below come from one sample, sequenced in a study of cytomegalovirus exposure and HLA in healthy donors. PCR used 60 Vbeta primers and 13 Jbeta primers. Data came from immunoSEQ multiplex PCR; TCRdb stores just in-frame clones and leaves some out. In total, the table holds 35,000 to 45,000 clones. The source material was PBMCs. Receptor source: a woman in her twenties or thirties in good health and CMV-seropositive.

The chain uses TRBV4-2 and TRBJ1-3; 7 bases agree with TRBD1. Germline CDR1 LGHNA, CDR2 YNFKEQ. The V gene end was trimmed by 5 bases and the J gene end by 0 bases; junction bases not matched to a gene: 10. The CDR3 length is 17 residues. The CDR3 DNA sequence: TGTGCCAGCAGCGCGGCCAGGGGGACAACCTCTGGAAACACCATATATTTT. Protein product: CASSAARGTTSGNTIYF.

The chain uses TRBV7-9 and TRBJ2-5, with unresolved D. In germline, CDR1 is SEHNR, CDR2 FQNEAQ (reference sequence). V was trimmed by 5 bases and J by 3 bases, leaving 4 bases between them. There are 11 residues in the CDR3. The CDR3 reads CASSREETQYF. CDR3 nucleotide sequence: TGTGCCAGCAGCCGCGAAGAGACCCAGTACTTC. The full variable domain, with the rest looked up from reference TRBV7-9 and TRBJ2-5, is DTGVSQNPRHKITKRGQNVTFRCDPISEHNRLYWYRQTLGQGPEFLTYFQNEAQLEKSRLLSDRFSAERPKGSFSTLEIQRTEQGDSAMYLCASSREETQYFGPGTRLLVL.

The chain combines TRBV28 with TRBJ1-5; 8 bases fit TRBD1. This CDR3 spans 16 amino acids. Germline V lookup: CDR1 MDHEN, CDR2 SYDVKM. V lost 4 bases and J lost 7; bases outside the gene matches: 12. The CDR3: CASSSEGQGARQPQHF. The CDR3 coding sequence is TGTGCCAGCAGTTCTGAGGGGCAGGGGGCGAGGCAGCCCCAGCATTTT.

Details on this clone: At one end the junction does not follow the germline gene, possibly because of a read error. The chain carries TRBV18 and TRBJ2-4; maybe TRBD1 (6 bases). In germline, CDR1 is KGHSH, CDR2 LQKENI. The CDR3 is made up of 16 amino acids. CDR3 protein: CAGSPWQGQAKNIQYF. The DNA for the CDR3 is TGTGCCGGCTCACCTTGGCAGGGGCAAGCCAAAAACATTCAGTACTTC.

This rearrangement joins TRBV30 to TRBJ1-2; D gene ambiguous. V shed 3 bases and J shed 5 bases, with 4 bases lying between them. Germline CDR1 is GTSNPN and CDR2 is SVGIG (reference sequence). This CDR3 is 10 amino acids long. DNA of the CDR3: TGTGCCTGGAGCCTATATGGCTACACCTTC. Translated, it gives CAWSLYGYTF.

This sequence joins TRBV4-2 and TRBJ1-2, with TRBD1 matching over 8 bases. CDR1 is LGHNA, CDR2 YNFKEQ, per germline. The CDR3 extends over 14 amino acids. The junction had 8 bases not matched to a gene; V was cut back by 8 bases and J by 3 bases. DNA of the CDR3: TGTGCCAGCTCCTCCGGGACAGGCGACTATGGCTACACCTTC. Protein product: CASSSGTGDYGYTF.

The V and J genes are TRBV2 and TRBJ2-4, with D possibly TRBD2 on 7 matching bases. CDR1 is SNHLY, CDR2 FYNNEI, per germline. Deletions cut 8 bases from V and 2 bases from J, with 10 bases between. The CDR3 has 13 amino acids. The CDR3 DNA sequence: TGTGCCAGCTGGGGGGGCCCCAAAAACATTCAGTACTTC. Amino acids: CASWGGPKNIQYF.

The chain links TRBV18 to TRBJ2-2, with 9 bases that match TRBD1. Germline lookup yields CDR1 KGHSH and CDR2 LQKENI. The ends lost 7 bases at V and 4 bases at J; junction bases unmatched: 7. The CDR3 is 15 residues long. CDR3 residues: CASFPGTGSTGELFF. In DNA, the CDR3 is TGTGCCAGCTTTCCCGGGACAGGGAGCACCGGGGAGCTGTTTTTT.

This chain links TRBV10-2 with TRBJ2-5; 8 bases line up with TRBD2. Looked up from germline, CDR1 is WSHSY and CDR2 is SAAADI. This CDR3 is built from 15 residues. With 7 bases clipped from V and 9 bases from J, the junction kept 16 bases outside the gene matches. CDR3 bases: TGCGCCAGCACGGAGGAGGGGACTAGGATTAGCGCCCAGTACTTC. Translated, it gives CASTEEGTRISAQYF.

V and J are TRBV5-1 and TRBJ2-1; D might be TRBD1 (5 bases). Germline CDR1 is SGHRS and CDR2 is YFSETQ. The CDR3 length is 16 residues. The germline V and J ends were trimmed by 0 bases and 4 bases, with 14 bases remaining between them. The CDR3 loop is CASSLEGPQVYNEQFF. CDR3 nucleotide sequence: TGCGCCAGCAGCTTGGAGGGGCCCCAAGTATACAATGAGCAGTTCTTC.

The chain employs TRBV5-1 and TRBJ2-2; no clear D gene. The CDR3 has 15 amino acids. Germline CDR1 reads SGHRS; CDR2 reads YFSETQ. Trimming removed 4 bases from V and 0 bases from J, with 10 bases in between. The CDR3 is CASSTTASNTGELFF. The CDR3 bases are TGCGCCAGCAGCACCACAGCATCGAACACCGGGGAGCTGTTTTTT.

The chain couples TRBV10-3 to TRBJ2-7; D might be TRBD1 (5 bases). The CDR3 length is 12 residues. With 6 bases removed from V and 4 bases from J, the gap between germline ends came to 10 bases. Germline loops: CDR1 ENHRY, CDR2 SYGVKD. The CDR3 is CAISPRDYEQYF. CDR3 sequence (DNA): TGTGCCATCAGCCCCAGGGATTACGAGCAGTACTTC.

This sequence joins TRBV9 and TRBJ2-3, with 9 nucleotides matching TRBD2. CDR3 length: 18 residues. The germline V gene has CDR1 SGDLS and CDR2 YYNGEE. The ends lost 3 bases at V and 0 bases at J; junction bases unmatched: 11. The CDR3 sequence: CASSAFSAGGLSTDTQYF. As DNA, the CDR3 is TGTGCCAGCAGCGCCTTTAGCGCGGGGGGGCTTAGCACAGATACGCAGTATTTT.

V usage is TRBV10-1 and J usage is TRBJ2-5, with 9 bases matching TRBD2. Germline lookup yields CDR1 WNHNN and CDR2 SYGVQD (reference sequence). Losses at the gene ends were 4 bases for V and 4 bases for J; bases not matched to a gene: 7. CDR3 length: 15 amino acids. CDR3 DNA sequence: TGCGCCAGCAGTGCTGGACTAGCGTTGGGAGAGACCCAGTACTTC. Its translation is CASSAGLALGETQYF.

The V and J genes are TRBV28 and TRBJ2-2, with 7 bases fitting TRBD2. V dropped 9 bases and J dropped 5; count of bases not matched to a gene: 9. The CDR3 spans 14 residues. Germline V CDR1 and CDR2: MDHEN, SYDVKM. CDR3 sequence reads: CASAGAGRTGELFF. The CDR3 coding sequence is TGTGCCAGTGCGGGAGCAGGGCGGACCGGGGAGCTGTTTTTT.

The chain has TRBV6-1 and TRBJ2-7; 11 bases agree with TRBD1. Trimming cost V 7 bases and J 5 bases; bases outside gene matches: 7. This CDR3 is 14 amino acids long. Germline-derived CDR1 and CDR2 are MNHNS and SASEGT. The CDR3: CASTLDRGPNEQYF. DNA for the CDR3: TGTGCCAGCACCCTGGACAGGGGGCCAAACGAGCAGTACTTC.

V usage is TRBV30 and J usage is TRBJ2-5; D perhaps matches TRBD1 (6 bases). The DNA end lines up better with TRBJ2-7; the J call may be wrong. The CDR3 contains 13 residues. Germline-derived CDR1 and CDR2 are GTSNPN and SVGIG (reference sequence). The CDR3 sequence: CAWSDKGAYEQYF. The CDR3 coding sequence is TGTGCCTGGAGTGACAAGGGGGCCTACGAGCAGTACTTC.

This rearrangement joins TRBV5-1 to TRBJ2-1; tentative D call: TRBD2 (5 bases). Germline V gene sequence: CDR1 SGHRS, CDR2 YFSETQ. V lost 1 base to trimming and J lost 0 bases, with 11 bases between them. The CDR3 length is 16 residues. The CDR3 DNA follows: TGCGCCAGCAGCTTGATTCCGGGGAGCTCCTACAATGAGCAGTTCTTC. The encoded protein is CASSLIPGSSYNEQFF.

The DNA of the CDR3 is TGTGCCAGCAGTGACGGAGCGAGCACAGATACGCAGTATTTT. This gives the protein CASSDGASTDTQYF. The V and J genes are TRBV6-4 and TRBJ2-3; unclear D gene. Per germline, CDR1 MRHNA and CDR2 SNTAGT. V was cut by 2 bases and J by 0 bases, with 6 bases left in between. The CDR3 extends over 14 amino acids.

The CDR3 protein is CASTPDKVSGEQFF. CDR3 in DNA: TGTGCCAGCACCCCGGACAAGGTATCGGGTGAGCAGTTCTTC. The chain couples TRBV7-9 to TRBJ2-1, with D tentatively TRBD1 (5 bases). Looked up from germline, CDR1 is SEHNR and CDR2 is FQNEAQ (reference sequence). The CDR3 contains 14 residues. Trimming shortened V by 7 bases and J by 9 bases, and 19 bases separated the two germline ends.

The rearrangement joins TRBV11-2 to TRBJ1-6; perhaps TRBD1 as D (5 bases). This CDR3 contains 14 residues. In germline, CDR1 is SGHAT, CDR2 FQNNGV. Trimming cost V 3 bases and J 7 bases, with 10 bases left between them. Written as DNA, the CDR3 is TGTGCCAGCAGCTTCAGGAGGGGCAATTCACCCCTCCACTTT. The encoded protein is CASSFRRGNSPLHF.

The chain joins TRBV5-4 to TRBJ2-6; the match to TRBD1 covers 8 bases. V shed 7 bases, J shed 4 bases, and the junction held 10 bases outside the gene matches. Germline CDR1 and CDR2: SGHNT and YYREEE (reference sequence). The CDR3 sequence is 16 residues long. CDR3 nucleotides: TGTGCCAGCCAGGGGCAGGGGGCTTCCGGGGCCAACGTCCTGACTTTC. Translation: CASQGQGASGANVLTF.

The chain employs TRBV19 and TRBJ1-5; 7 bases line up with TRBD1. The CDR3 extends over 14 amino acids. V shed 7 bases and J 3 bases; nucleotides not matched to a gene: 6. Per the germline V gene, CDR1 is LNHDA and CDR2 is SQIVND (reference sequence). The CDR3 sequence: CASTRGLNNQPQHF. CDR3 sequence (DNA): TGTGCCAGTACTAGGGGGCTGAACAATCAGCCCCAGCATTTT.

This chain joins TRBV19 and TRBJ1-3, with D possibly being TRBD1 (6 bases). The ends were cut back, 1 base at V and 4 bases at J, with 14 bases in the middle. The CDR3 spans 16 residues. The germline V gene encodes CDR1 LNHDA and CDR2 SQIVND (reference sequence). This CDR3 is CASSIVPRTEGNTIYF. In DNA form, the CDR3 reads TGTGCCAGTAGTATAGTACCGAGGACAGAAGGAAACACCATATATTTT.